These 27 T cell receptor beta chains were sequenced from one sample in a study of human T cells and chemical hapten exposure. In TCRdb, the RACE reads were re-called with MiXCR into one record per CDR3 protein. The sample includes more than 100,000 distinct CDR3 sequences, about 13% of them seen just once. The sample's time point: patch test 1, 2 weeks after DPC sensitization. Regarding treatment: therapeutic diphenylcyclopropenone sensitization with weekly scalp DPC. Sequencing was performed on whole blood, taken in connection with sensitization to the hapten diphenylcyclopropenone (DPC). The receptors originated from a man aged 18 to 30 with alopecia areata. Some clones in this sample may be carry-over from other donors' samples.

This chain connects TRBV19 to TRBJ2-1; the D gene is possibly TRBD1 (5 bases). CDR1 is LNHDA and CDR2 is SQIVND in the germline V gene (reference sequence). Trimming shortened V by 6 bases and J by 0 bases, and 15 bases separated the two germline ends. The CDR3 consists of 16 residues. CDR3 DNA: TGTGCCAGTAGCATGGGGCACGCTCACTCCTACAATGAGCAGTTCTTC. The encoded protein is CASSMGHAHSYNEQFF. The full variable domain, completed using reference TRBV19 and TRBJ2-1, is DGGITQSPKYLFRKEGQNVTLSCEQNLNHDAMYWYRQDPGQGLRLIYYSQIVNDFQKGDIAEGYSVSREKKESFPLTVTSAQKNPTAFYLCASSMGHAHSYNEQFFGPGTRLTVL.

V and J are TRBV10-3 and TRBJ2-7; tentative D call: TRBD2 (6 bases). The germline CDR1 and CDR2 sequences are ENHRY and SYGVKD. This CDR3 spans 16 amino acids. Trimming shortened V by 0 bases and J by 4 bases, and 16 bases separated the two germline ends. The CDR3 is CAISESGAGTGYEQYF. The CDR3, as DNA: TGTGCCATCAGTGAGTCCGGGGCGGGGACTGGTTACGAGCAGTACTTC.

This clonotype has a count of ten or more. The CDR3 nucleotides are TGCAGTGCTGGGACACCCAACACTGAAGCTTTCTTT. Translation gives CSAGTPNTEAFF. V and J are TRBV20-1 and TRBJ1-1; tentative D call: TRBD1 (6 bases). The CDR3 runs 12 residues. The V gene's germline CDR1 is DFQATT and CDR2 SNEGSKA (reference sequence). V lost 5 bases and J lost 2, with 9 bases in between.

This clonotype has a handful of counts. The V call is TRBV5-6, the J call TRBJ1-4, with D possibly matching TRBD1 (5 bases). Germline CDR1 is SGHDT and CDR2 is YYEEEE. The V and J ends lost 1 base and 8 bases respectively, with 15 bases between them. The CDR3 has 15 residues. CDR3 protein: CASSLYSPGPEKLFF. The CDR3 DNA reads as TGTGCCAGCAGCTTGTACTCTCCGGGACCGGAAAAACTGTTTTTT.

As regards this clonotype: The junction shows a germline mismatch at one end, possibly a read error. V is TRBV11-3 and J is TRBJ2-3; D is unresolved. The CDR3 contains 11 residues. In germline, CDR1 is SGHNT, CDR2 YENEEA. The CDR3 protein is CAGSSDDTQYF. DNA of the CDR3: TGTGCCGGCAGCTCCGACGATACGCAGTATTTT.

V usage is TRBV29-1 and J usage is TRBJ2-4, with a weak D call TRBD2 (5 bases). The germline V gene has CDR1 SQVTM and CDR2 ANQGSEA. The CDR3 has 14 amino acids. The V gene lost 1 base and the J gene lost 3 bases, with 10 bases spanning the gap. The CDR3 bases are TGCAGCGTTGAAGCGGCGGGCGGCAAAAACATTCAGTACTTC. As protein: CSVEAAGGKNIQYF. Combining the CDR3 with reference TRBV29-1 and TRBJ2-4 gives the whole variable domain SAVISQKPSRDICQRGTSLTIQCQVDSQVTMMFWYRQQPGQSLTLIATANQGSEATYESGFVIDKFPISRPNLTFSTLTVSNMSPEDSSIYLCSVEAAGGKNIQYFGAGTRLSVL.

Note on this clonotype: The conserved closing phenylalanine or tryptophan is absent in this CDR3, likely reflecting a read error. The chain couples TRBV6-2 or TRBV6-3 to TRBJ1-2; D not certain. The CDR3 extends over 12 amino acids. Trimming removed 5 bases at V and 2 bases at J, with 6 bases between. Germline CDR1 and CDR2: MNHEY and SVGEGT. The CDR3 sequence: CASSQSNYGYTL. In DNA form, the CDR3 reads TGTGCCAGCAGTCAGTCCAACTATGGCTACACCCTC.

This clonotype was picked up a small number of times. The chain links TRBV7-9 to TRBJ1-1; D remains unclear. The CDR3 loop spans 13 amino acids. CDR1 is SEHNR and CDR2 is FQNEAQ in the germline V gene (reference sequence). Trimming shortened V by 5 bases and J by 5 bases, and 12 bases separated the two germline ends. DNA for the CDR3: TGTGCCAGCAGCCGTCGGGTGGGGACTGAAGCTTTCTTT. It is translated as CASSRRVGTEAFF.

This clonotype was counted between two and nine times. V is TRBV7-9 and J is TRBJ1-2; TRBD1 matches at 7 bases. The CDR3 has 14 residues. J gave up 1 base and V 5 bases, and 4 bases lay outside the gene matches. Germline values: CDR1 SEHNR, CDR2 FQNEAQ (reference sequence). The CDR3 loop reads CASSRQGLNYGYTF. CDR3 DNA sequence: TGTGCCAGCAGCCGACAGGGCCTTAACTATGGCTACACCTTC. The complete variable domain, with remaining parts taken from reference TRBV7-9 and TRBJ1-2, reads DTGVSQNPRHKITKRGQNVTFRCDPISEHNRLYWYRQTLGQGPEFLTYFQNEAQLEKSRLLSDRFSAERPKGSFSTLEIQRTEQGDSAMYLCASSRQGLNYGYTFGSGTRLTVV.

This clonotype was observed at least ten times. The chain employs TRBV7-9 and TRBJ1-1; D is perhaps TRBD1 (6 bases). CDR1 and CDR2 from the germline V gene are SEHNR and FQNEAQ (reference sequence). The CDR3 has 14 amino acids. Trimming pared 5 bases from V and 5 bases from J, leaving 15 bases between. CDR3 DNA: TGTGCCAGCAGCCAAGAGGGGGGCAGGACTGAAGCTTTCTTT. Translating it yields CASSQEGGRTEAFF.

This clonotype was counted a few times. The chain has TRBV7-2 and TRBJ1-2; no clear D. CDR3 length equals 14 residues. Trimming left V 5 bases short and J 5 bases short, with 15 bases between. Germline CDR1 reads SGHTA; CDR2 reads FQGNSA. CDR3 DNA sequence: TGTGCCAGCAGCCTCGACGGTCCGCCTTATGGCTACACCTTC. This translates into CASSLDGPPYGYTF.

This chain connects TRBV20-1 to TRBJ1-3; TRBD1 might be the D (5 bases). Trimming removed 7 bases from V and 4 bases from J, with 11 bases in between. In germline, CDR1 is DFQATT, CDR2 SNEGSKA (reference sequence). This CDR3 comprises 12 residues. CDR3 loop: CSGGTGGNTIYF. The CDR3 region has the DNA TGCAGTGGAGGGACGGGAGGAAACACCATATATTTT.

The gene calls are TRBV9 and TRBJ2-5, with 7 bases fitting TRBD1. This CDR3 has 15 residues. With 3 bases clipped from V and 0 bases from J, the junction kept 5 bases outside the gene matches. CDR1 SGDLS and CDR2 YYNGEE come from the germline V gene. CDR3 sequence reads: CASSASDRDQETQYF. The CDR3 DNA is TGTGCCAGCAGCGCGTCTGACAGGGACCAAGAGACCCAGTACTTC.

This clonotype has just a few counts. The rearrangement links TRBV28 to TRBJ1-2, with D unclear. V was clipped by 5 bases and J by 4 bases, with 20 bases between them. Germline-derived CDR1 and CDR2 are MDHEN and SYDVKM. The CDR3 sequence is 16 residues long. For the CDR3, the DNA is TGTGCCAGCAGTAAAACCCCCGGGAAAGCGATCTATGGCTACACCTTC. It is translated as CASSKTPGKAIYGYTF.

The chain recombines TRBV11-2 with TRBJ2-7; possible D gene TRBD1, 6 bases. V shed 5 bases and J shed 3 bases, with 17 bases lying between them. This CDR3 region has 15 residues. CDR1 SGHAT and CDR2 FQNNGV come from the germline V gene. In DNA form, the CDR3 reads TGTGCCAGCAGCAAGAGGACAGCGGACCTCTACGAGCAGTACTTC. It encodes CASSKRTADLYEQYF. Full variable domain (remainder filled in from reference TRBV11-2 and TRBJ2-7): EAGVAQSPRYKIIEKRQSVAFWCNPISGHATLYWYQQILGQGPKLLIQFQNNGVVDDSQLPKDRFSAERLKGVDSTLKIQPAKLEDSAVYLCASSKRTADLYEQYFGPGTRLTVT.

The chain combines TRBV4-1 with TRBJ2-2; D tentatively fits TRBD1 or TRBD2 (6 bases each). Germline CDR1 and CDR2: MGHRA and YSYEKL. This CDR3 is built from 16 residues. With 0 bases removed from V and 3 bases from J, the gap between germline ends came to 11 bases. This CDR3 reads CASSQERGVDTGELFF. Written as DNA, the CDR3 is TGCGCCAGCAGCCAAGAGAGGGGGGTTGACACCGGGGAGCTGTTTTTT.

This clonotype was seen only a few times. The genes are TRBV6-6 and TRBJ2-7, with D unresolved. Germline V gene lookup returns CDR1 MNHNY and CDR2 SVGAGI (reference sequence). V was pared by 8 bases and J by 1 base, with 6 bases between. The CDR3 sequence is 11 residues long. The CDR3 spells CASGRSYEQYF. CDR3 sequence (DNA): TGTGCCAGCGGTCGGTCCTACGAGCAGTACTTC.

This clonotype was seen only a few times. The J gene is TRBJ2-7, the V gene TRBV6-2 or TRBV6-3; D unclear. Germline loops: CDR1 MNHEY, CDR2 SVGEGT. Trimming took off 0 bases at V and 6 bases at J, with 9 bases between the two ends. CDR3 size: 13 residues. The CDR3 DNA reads TGTGCCAGCAGTTACTCGAGGTCGGGCGAGCAGTACTTC. Its protein product is CASSYSRSGEQYF.

This clonotype turned up a few times. The CDR3: CATRHGVNEKLFF. The CDR3 bases are TGTGCCACCCGACACGGAGTTAATGAAAAACTGTTTTTT. The V gene is TRBV27, the J gene TRBJ1-4; D call uncertain. Trimming cost V 10 bases and J 4 bases, with 13 bases left between them. The CDR3 totals 13 residues. CDR1 is MNHEY, CDR2 SMNVEV, per germline (reference sequence). The full variable domain, completed using reference TRBV27 and TRBJ1-4, is EAQVTQNPRYLITVTGKKLTVTCSQNMNHEYMSWYRQDPGLGLRQIYYSMNVEVTDKGDVPEGYKVSRKEKRNFPLILESPSPNQTSLYFCATRHGVNEKLFFGSGTQLSVL.

V usage is TRBV7-9 and J usage is TRBJ1-1; 7 bases line up with TRBD1. The V gene's germline CDR1 is SEHNR and CDR2 FQNEAQ (reference sequence). The V and J ends lost 1 base and 11 bases, in that order; junction bases with no gene match: 7. This CDR3 has 13 residues. The CDR3 nucleotides read TGTGCCAGCAGCTTAGGGACAGGAAACTCCGCTTTCTTT. Translated: CASSLGTGNSAFF.

The rearrangement uses TRBV5-1 and TRBJ2-7, with D perhaps being TRBD1 or TRBD2 (6 bases each). V was clipped by 6 bases and J by 0 bases, with 19 bases between them. CDR3 size: 16 residues. CDR1 is SGHRS, CDR2 YFSETQ, per germline. Here the CDR3 reads CASTPTPGASSYEQYF. The CDR3 nucleotides read TGCGCCAGCACCCCCACTCCGGGGGCGAGCTCCTACGAGCAGTACTTC.

This clonotype was counted a few times. The chain couples TRBV5-5 to TRBJ2-5, with TRBD2 as a possible D gene (6 bases). V gave up 4 bases and J gave up 5 bases, with 15 bases separating them. The CDR3 has 14 amino acids. CDR1 and CDR2 (germline): SGHKS, YYEKEE (reference sequence). In DNA, the CDR3 is TGTGCCAGCAGCCCAACGGGGGTTAGGGAGACCCAGTACTTC. Translating it yields CASSPTGVRETQYF.

This chain links TRBV20-1 with TRBJ1-2; 7 positions agree with TRBD1. J lost 4 bases, V lost 8 bases, and 7 bases had no gene match. Germline V gene data show CDR1 as DFQATT and CDR2 as SNEGSKA (reference sequence). CDR3 size: 12 residues. The CDR3 sequence is CSFRGGGYGYTF. Written as DNA, the CDR3 is TGCAGTTTCAGAGGGGGCGGCTATGGCTACACCTTC.

This clonotype occurred many times. This chain uses TRBV11-2 with TRBJ2-1; D unresolved. CDR1 is SGHAT and CDR2 is FQNNGV in the germline V gene. The V gene lost 0 bases and the J gene lost 9 bases, with 9 bases spanning the gap. CDR3 size: 13 residues. CDR3 DNA sequence: TGTGCCAGCAGCTTAGATAGAGCCGGTGAGCAGTTCTTC. This sequence encodes CASSLDRAGEQFF.

This clonotype has a handful of counts. The chain employs TRBV21-1 and TRBJ1-2; TRBD1 is the table's D call and was not checked against the DNA. TRBV21-1 is tagged as a pseudogene. CDR3 length equals 12 residues. The CDR3 nucleotides read TGTGCCAGCAGCAAAGAGGGGTACGGCTACACCTTC. It yields the protein CASSKEGYGYTF.

The table lists this clonotype with a count of one. J is TRBJ1-5 and V is TRBV28; 9 bases align to TRBD1. Trimming cost V 4 bases and J 4 bases; bases outside gene matches: 5. Germline assignment: CDR1 MDHEN and CDR2 SYDVKM. The CDR3 runs to 15 residues. This CDR3 reads CASSSGQGMNQPQHF. In DNA, the CDR3 is TGTGCCAGCAGTTCGGGACAGGGTATGAATCAGCCCCAGCATTTT.

This clonotype was detected ten times or more. CDR3: CAISERYRGASTDTQYF. The CDR3 coding sequence is TGTGCCATCAGTGAGAGATATCGGGGGGCGAGCACAGATACGCAGTATTTT. The chain is built from TRBV10-3 and TRBJ2-3; weak D call: TRBD2 (7 bases). The germline CDR1 and CDR2 sequences are ENHRY and SYGVKD. The CDR3 loop spans 17 amino acids. Trimming left V 2 bases short and J 0 bases short, with 15 bases between.